The entry below describes one TCR beta chain. Its antigen is currently unknown. This entry is derived from a study of shared clonotypes between healthy human individuals. Across the study: A couple of women and three men aged 18 to 49 made up the donors. The study's findings and limits: An effect of sequencing depth on clonotype sharing among donors was expected.

V was pared by 6 bases and J by 0 bases, with 9 bases between. Germline CDR1 is MNHEY and CDR2 is SVGAGI. The CDR3 spans 15 residues. TCRdb's table, derived via immunoSEQ multiplex PCR, lists solely in-frame clones and lacks some. Of roughly 700,000 clones listed, roughly 70% are singletons. The rearrangement joins TRBV6-5 to TRBJ2-6; D unclear. Material: memory CD4+ T cells sorted from blood. Documented subset: CD45RA-negative fraction. The clonotype originates from a woman aged 25-40 years in good health. CDR3 residues: CASSESSSGANVLTF. For the CDR3, the DNA is TGTGCCAGCAGCGAATCATCCTCTGGGGCCAACGTCCTGACTTTC.